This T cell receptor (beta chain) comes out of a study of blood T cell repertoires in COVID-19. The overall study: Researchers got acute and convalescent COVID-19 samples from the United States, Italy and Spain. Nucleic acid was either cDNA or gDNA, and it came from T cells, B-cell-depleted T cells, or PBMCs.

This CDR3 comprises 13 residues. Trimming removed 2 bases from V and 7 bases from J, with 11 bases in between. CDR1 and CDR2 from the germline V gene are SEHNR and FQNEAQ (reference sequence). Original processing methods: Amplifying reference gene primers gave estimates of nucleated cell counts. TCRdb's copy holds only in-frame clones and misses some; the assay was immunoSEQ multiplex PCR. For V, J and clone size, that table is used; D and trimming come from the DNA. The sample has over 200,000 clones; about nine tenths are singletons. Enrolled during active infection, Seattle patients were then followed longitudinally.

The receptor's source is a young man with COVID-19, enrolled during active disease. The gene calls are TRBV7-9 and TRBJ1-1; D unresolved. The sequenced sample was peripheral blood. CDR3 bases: TGTGCCAGCAGCTTACAGGTTCGGGGTGAAGCTTTCTTT. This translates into CASSLQVRGEAFF.